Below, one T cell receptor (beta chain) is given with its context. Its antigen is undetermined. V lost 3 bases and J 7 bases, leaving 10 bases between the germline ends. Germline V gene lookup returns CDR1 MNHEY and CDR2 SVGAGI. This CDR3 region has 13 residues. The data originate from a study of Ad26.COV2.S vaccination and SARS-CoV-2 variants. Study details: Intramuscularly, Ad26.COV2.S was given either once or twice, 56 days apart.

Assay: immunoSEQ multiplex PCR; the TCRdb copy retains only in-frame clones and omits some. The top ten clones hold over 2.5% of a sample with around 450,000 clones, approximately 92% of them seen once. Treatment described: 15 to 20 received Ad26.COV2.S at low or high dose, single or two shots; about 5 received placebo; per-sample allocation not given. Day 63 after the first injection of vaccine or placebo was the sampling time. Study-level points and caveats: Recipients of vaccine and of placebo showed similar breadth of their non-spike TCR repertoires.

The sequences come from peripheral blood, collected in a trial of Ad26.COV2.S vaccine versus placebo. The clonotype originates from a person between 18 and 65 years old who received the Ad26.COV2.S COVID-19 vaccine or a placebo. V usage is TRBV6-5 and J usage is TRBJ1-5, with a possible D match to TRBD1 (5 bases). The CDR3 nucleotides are TGTGCCAGCAGTTATGTGGAGGGGCAGCCCCAGCATTTT. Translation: CASSYVEGQPQHF.